Listed below are T cell receptor beta chains from one sample, sequenced in a study of T-cell memory formation after mild COVID-19. MiXCR, applied by TCRdb to the 5' RACE reads, yields one record per CDR3 protein. Of about 430,000 distinct CDR3 sequences detected, 20% to 25% appear once; the ten largest clones hold roughly 8.7%. The sample consisted of PBMCs or a T cell subset sorted from them (not recorded which). These receptor sequences come from an adult woman who had mild COVID-19 (a few samples of this study predate the infection). Cell type and time point are not known. The CDR3 runs from the conserved cysteine through the conserved F or W. The D gene is left open where the match is weak. Clone sizes are given selectively: once, few, many, or a class where the clone is expanded.

TRBJ2-3	TRBV6-4	.	TRBD2	CASSDSRTSGIDTQYF	TGTGCCAGCAGTGACTCGAGGACCAGCGGGATAGATACGCAGTATTTT
TRBJ2-3	TRBV24-1	.	TRBD2	CATSDGGGTSGVDYTDTQYF	TGTGCCACCAGTGATGGGGGCGGGACTAGCGGCGTAGACTACACAGATACGCAGTATTTT
TRBJ2-7	TRBV7-2	many	.	CASSPPGVVFSYEQYF	TGTGCCAGCAGCCCGCCCGGTGTAGTCTTCTCCTACGAGCAGTACTTC
TRBJ2-1	TRBV27	many	TRBD2	CASSSGTSGGYNEQFF	TGTGCCAGCAGTTCGGGGACTAGCGGGGGCTACAATGAGCAGTTCTTC
TRBJ1-4	TRBV12-3/TRBV12-4	few	.	CASSFRYEKLFF	TGTGCCAGCAGTTTCCGGTACGAAAAACTGTTTTTT
TRBJ1-1	TRBV3-1	few	.	CASSQDDRGFSGAFF	TGTGCCAGCAGCCAAGACGACCGGGGGTTCAGTGGAGCTTTCTTT
TRBJ1-4	TRBV5-4	.	.	CASSLGGPGHGSEKLFF	TGTGCCAGCAGCTTGGGCGGCCCGGGACACGGATCTGAAAAACTGTTTTTT
TRBJ2-2	TRBV9	.	.	CASSVEIGELFF	TGTGCCAGCAGCGTAGAGATCGGGGAGCTGTTTTTT
TRBJ1-2	TRBV29-1	.	TRBD1	CSVAYGGTGVGYGYTF	TGCAGCGTGGCGTATGGGGGGACAGGGGTAGGCTATGGCTACACCTTC
TRBJ2-1	TRBV7-3	once	TRBD2	CASSSTSLSSYNEQFF	TGTGCCAGCAGCTCGACTAGCTTGAGCTCCTACAATGAGCAGTTCTTC